The present T cell receptor (beta chain) was sequenced within a study of beta chain features in type 1 diabetes. Looking at the study overall: Patients did not differ from healthy donors in age, gender or cell yield.

What was sequenced were expressed TCRB transcripts, since all of the isolated RNA had been reverse transcribed. Measured with immunoSEQ multiplex PCR; TCRdb has only the in-frame clones, and not every one. The table lists under 800,000 clones, 15% of them singletons, with 0.09% to 0.095% in the top ten. Researchers reported sorting CD4+ naive, central memory, regulatory and stem cell-like memory cells via CD45RO/CCR7/CD25/CD127/CD95/CD27. Study-wide results and caveats: In all four CD4+ subsets, TCRB CDR3 length was significantly, moderately reduced in type 1 diabetes.

On this clone itself: Antigen unknown.

Trimming stripped 4 bases from V and 5 bases from J, with 10 bases between. CDR1 and CDR2 from the germline V gene are SGDLS and YYNGEE. The CDR3 totals 13 residues. J is TRBJ2-1 and V is TRBV9; D perhaps matches TRBD1 (6 bases). This TCR derives from a man between 18 and 29 years old in good health. The material sequenced was naive CD4+ T cells from blood. The CDR3 DNA follows: TGTGCCAGCAGCCCCCAGGGGCACAATGAGCAGTTCTTC. Encoded protein: CASSPQGHNEQFF.